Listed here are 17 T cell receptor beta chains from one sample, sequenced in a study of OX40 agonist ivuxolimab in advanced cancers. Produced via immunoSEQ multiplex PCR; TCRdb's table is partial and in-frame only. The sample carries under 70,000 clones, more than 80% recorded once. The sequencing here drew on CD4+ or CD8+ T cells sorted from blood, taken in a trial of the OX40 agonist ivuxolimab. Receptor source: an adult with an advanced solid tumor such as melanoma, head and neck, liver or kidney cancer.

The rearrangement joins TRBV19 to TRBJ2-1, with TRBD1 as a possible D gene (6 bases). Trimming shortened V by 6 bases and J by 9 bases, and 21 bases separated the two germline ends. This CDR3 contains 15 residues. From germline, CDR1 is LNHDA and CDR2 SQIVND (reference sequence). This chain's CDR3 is CASSRGLPGVVEQFF. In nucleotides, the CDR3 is TGTGCCAGTAGCCGTGGACTCCCAGGGGTCGTTGAGCAGTTCTTC.

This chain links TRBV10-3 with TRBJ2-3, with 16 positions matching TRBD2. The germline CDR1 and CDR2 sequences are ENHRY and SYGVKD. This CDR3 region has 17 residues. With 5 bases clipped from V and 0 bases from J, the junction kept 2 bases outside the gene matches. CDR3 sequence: CAISQGLAGGSTDTQYF. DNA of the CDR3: TGTGCCATCAGTCAGGGACTAGCGGGAGGGAGCACAGATACGCAGTATTTT.

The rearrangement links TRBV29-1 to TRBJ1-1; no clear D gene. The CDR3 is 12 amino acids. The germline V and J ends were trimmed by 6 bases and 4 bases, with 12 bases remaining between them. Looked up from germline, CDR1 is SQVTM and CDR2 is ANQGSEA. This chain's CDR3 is CSVVRSGTEAFF. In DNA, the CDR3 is TGCAGCGTCGTCCGAAGCGGCACTGAAGCTTTCTTT.

For the CDR3, the DNA is TGTGCCAGCAGCTTATTGGGGGACCCTGAGAGGGAGACCCAGTACTTC. It yields the protein CASSLLGDPERETQYF. This chain joins TRBV5-8 and TRBJ2-5; D may match TRBD1 or TRBD2 (5 bases each). Germline loops: CDR1 SGHTS, CDR2 YDEGEE. Deletions cut 2 bases from V and 5 bases from J, with 19 bases between. This CDR3 spans 16 amino acids.

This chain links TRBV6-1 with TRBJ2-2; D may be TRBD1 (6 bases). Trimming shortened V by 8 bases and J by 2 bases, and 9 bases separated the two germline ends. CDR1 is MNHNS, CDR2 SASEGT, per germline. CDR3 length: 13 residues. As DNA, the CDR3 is TGTGCCAGCCAGGGGCCCAACACCGGGGAGCTGTTTTTT. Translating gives CASQGPNTGELFF.

As DNA, the CDR3 is TGTGCCAGCAGCTTTTTCTCGGGTGTGAACACCGGGGAGCTGTTTTTT. It yields the protein CASSFFSGVNTGELFF. V gene TRBV7-8 combines with J gene TRBJ2-2; D unresolved. Germline V lookup: CDR1 SGHVS, CDR2 FQNEAQ. Trimming removed 3 bases from V and 1 base from J, with 12 bases in between. CDR3 length: 16 amino acids. Supplemented by reference TRBV7-8 and TRBJ2-2, the full variable domain reads GAGVSQSPRYKVAKRGQDVALRCDPISGHVSLFWYQQALGQGPEFLTYFQNEAQLDKSGLPSDRFFAERPEGSVSTLKIQRTQQEDSAVYLCASSFFSGVNTGELFFGEGSRLTVL.

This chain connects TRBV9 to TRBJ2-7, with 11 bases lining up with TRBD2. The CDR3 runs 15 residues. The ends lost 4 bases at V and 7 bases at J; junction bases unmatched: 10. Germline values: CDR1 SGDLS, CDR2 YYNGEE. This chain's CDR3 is CASSPGTSGPKEQYF. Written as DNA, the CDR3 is TGTGCCAGCAGCCCTGGGACTAGCGGCCCCAAGGAGCAGTACTTC.

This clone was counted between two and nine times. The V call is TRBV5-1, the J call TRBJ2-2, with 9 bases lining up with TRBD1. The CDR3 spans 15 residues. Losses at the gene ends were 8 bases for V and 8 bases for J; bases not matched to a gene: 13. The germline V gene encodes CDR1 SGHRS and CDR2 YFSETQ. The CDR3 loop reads CARKTPGQGGGELFF. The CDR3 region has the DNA TGCGCCAGAAAAACCCCGGGACAGGGTGGGGGGGAGCTGTTTTTT.

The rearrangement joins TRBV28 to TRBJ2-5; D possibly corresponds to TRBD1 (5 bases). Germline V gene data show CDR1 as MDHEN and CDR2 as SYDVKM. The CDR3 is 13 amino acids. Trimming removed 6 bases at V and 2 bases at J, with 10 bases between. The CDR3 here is CASRTQAQETQYF. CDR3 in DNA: TGTGCCAGCAGAACACAGGCGCAAGAGACCCAGTACTTC. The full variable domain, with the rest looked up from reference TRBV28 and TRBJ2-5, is DVKVTQSSRYLVKRTGEKVFLECVQDMDHENMFWYRQDPGLGLRLIYFSYDVKMKEKGDIPEGYSVSREKKERFSLILESASTNQTSMYLCASRTQAQETQYFGPGTRLLVL.

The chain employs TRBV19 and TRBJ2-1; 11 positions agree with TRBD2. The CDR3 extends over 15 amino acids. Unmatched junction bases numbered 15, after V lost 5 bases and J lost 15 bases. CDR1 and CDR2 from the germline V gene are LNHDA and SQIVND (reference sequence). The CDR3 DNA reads TGTGCCAGTAGTGGAGGACTAGCGGGCGCCCGTAGGTGGTTCTTC. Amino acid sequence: CASSGGLAGARRWFF.

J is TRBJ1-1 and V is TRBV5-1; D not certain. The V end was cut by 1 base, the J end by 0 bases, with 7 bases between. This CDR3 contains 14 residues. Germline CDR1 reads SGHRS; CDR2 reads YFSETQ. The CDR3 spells CASSLSSVNTEAFF. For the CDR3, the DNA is TGCGCCAGCAGCTTGTCATCGGTGAACACTGAAGCTTTCTTT.

CDR3 coding DNA: TGTGCCAGCAGCTACAGACTAGCGGGCAACACCGGGGAGCTGTTTTTT. Its protein is CASSYRLAGNTGELFF. This rearrangement joins TRBV4-2 to TRBJ2-2; 10 bases are shared with TRBD2. CDR1 and CDR2 (germline): LGHNA, YNFKEQ. CDR3 length: 16 amino acids. V was clipped by 5 bases and J by 2 bases; unmatched bases: 5.

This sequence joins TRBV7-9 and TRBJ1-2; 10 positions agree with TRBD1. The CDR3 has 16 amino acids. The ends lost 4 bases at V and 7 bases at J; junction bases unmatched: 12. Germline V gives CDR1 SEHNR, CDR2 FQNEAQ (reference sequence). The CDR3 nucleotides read TGTGCCAGCAGCTCCTTTGGGGGGACAGGGGTCGGTGGCTACACCTTC. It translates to CASSSFGGTGVGGYTF.

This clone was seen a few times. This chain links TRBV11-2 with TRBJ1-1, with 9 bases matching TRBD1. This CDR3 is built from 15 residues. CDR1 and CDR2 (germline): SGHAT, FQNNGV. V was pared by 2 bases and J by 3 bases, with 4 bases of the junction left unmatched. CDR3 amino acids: CASSLRQGGDTEAFF. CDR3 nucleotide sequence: TGTGCCAGCAGCTTACGACAGGGGGGCGACACTGAAGCTTTCTTT.

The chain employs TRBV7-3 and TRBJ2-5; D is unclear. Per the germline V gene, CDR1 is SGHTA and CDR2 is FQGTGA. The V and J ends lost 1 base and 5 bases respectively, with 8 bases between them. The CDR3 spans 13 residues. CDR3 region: CASSLNGGETQYF. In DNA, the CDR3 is TGTGCCAGCAGCTTAAACGGCGGTGAGACCCAGTACTTC.

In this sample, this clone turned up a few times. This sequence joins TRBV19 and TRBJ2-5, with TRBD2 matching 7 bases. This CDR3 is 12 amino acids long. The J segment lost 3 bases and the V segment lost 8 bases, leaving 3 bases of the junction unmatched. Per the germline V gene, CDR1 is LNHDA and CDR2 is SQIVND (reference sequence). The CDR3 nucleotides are TGTGCCAGTTCGCGGGGGAAAGAGACCCAGTACTTC. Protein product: CASSRGKETQYF.

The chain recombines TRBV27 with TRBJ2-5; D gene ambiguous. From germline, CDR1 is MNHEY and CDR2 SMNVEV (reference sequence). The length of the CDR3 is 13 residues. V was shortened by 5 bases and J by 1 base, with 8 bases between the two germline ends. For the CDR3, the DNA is TGTGCCAGCAGTAGAAATGTCCAAGAGACCCAGTACTTC. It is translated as CASSRNVQETQYF.